A selection of T cell receptor beta chains follows, all from one sample in a study of T cell repertoires in cytomegalovirus infection. No antigen is known for these receptors. TCRdb independently ran MiXCR on the reads; one entry per CDR3 protein. This table holds 650,000 to 850,000 distinct CDR3 sequences, almost 30% found once. Sample: cultured CD8+ T cells from PBMCs, taken from culture after CMV antigen stimulation. All receptors come from a human donor in good health (CMV status not recorded). Some clones in this sample may be carry-over from other donors' samples. Both conserved end residues are part of each CDR3. D genes are given only for firm matches. Size tells how often a clone was seen (once, few, many) or the class of an expanded clone, and some rows leave it out.

d_gene: TRBD1; j_gene: TRBJ1-2; abundance: few; v_gene: TRBV2; CDR3aa: CASSERRGQGRSGYTF; CDR3nt: TGTGCCAGCAGTGAAAGACGGGGACAGGGCAGGAGCGGCTACACCTTC
d_gene: .; j_gene: TRBJ2-3; abundance: .; v_gene: TRBV12-3/TRBV12-4; CDR3aa: CASSPKGSTDTQYF; CDR3nt: TGTGCCAGCAGCCCCAAAGGGAGCACAGATACGCAGTATTTT
d_gene: .; j_gene: TRBJ1-6; abundance: few; v_gene: TRBV18; CDR3aa: CASSKPQGTINSPLHF; CDR3nt: TGTGCCAGCTCAAAACCCCAGGGGACGATTAATTCACCCCTCCACTTT
d_gene: .; j_gene: TRBJ1-2; abundance: few; v_gene: TRBV25-1; CDR3aa: CASSEYPTENYGYTF; CDR3nt: TGTGCCAGCAGTGAATACCCGACAGAGAACTATGGCTACACCTTC
d_gene: TRBD2; j_gene: TRBJ2-5; abundance: .; v_gene: TRBV9; CDR3aa: CASSVGGGVQETQYF; CDR3nt: TGTGCCAGCAGCGTCGGCGGGGGGGTGCAAGAGACCCAGTACTTC
d_gene: TRBD1; j_gene: TRBJ1-2; abundance: many; v_gene: TRBV7-2; CDR3aa: CASSFNRGTDYGYTF; CDR3nt: TGTGCCAGCAGCTTCAACAGGGGAACTGACTATGGCTACACCTTC
d_gene: TRBD2; j_gene: TRBJ2-2; abundance: many; v_gene: TRBV7-6; CDR3aa: CASSLIAGHTGELFF; CDR3nt: TGTGCCAGCAGCTTAATAGCGGGACACACCGGGGAGCTGTTTTTT
d_gene: .; j_gene: TRBJ1-2; abundance: few; v_gene: TRBV12-3/TRBV12-4; CDR3aa: CASSFPYGEFGNYGYTF; CDR3nt: TGTGCCAGCAGTTTCCCCTACGGGGAGTTCGGTAACTATGGCTACACCTTC
d_gene: TRBD2; j_gene: TRBJ2-1; abundance: many; v_gene: TRBV18; CDR3aa: CASSQAGGPYNEQFF; CDR3nt: TGTGCCAGCTCACAGGCGGGGGGGCCCTACAATGAGCAGTTCTTC
d_gene: .; j_gene: TRBJ1-1; abundance: .; v_gene: TRBV6-6; CDR3aa: CASSTGLGNTEAFF; CDR3nt: TGTGCCAGCAGTACGGGGCTCGGGAACACTGAAGCTTTCTTT
d_gene: TRBD1; j_gene: TRBJ2-7; abundance: .; v_gene: TRBV7-6; CDR3aa: CASSLSGTGRHEQYF; CDR3nt: TGTGCCAGCAGCTTAAGTGGGACAGGGCGGCACGAGCAGTACTTC
d_gene: .; j_gene: TRBJ1-3; abundance: many; v_gene: TRBV6-5; CDR3aa: CASSYDRSGNTIYF; CDR3nt: TGTGCCAGCAGTTACGATCGGTCCGGAAACACCATATATTTT